Detailed here is one TCR beta chain. Its antigen is unidentified. The data stem from a study of blood T cells in healthy people across ages. Deletions cut 3 bases from V and 2 bases from J, with 12 bases between. This CDR3 spans 15 amino acids. Germline-derived CDR1 and CDR2 are SGHRS and YFSETQ. General study points: TCR beta diversity correlated strongly with naive T cell percentage. Donor CMV status was unknown, possibly confounding expanded clonotype changes. The fall in TCR beta diversity per million T cells was roughly linear with age.

Next came a second PCR, run for roughly 6 to 11 cycles, which used a sample-barcoded 5' primer along with a J-beta primer mix. CDR3-containing paired-end reads numbering at least 2.5 million came from each sample. One entry per CDR3 protein, called by TCRdb with MiXCR from the 5' RACE reads. This repertoire shows approximately 1.5 million distinct CDR3 sequences, about 32% found once; its top ten account for approximately 10%. The clonotype comes from a woman in her twenties or thirties in good health. This chain joins TRBV5-1 and TRBJ1-5; TRBD1 might be the D (6 bases). The sequenced material came from blood. CDR3: CASSWGGGGNQPQHF. The CDR3 nucleotides read TGCGCCAGCAGCTGGGGAGGGGGGGGCAATCAGCCCCAGCATTTT.